Described below is a single TCR beta chain sequence and its context. Sequencing was performed with immunoSEQ multiplex PCR; in TCRdb, only in-frame clones are kept and a portion is missing. The sample has about 58,000 clones; around 77% are singletons. The germline gives CDR1 SGHRS, CDR2 YFSETQ. Trimming stripped 1 base from V and 0 bases from J, with 8 bases between. The CDR3 has 15 amino acids. Time point: blood 2 weeks post-SBRT. Treatment here: 15 Gy SBRT to primary tumor, nephrectomy 4 weeks later. This sample stems from a study of radiation and T cells in renal cell carcinoma. This TCR was sampled from a man aged 60 to 75 with renal cell carcinoma. The chain has TRBV5-1 and TRBJ1-3; D unresolved. The sample in question was blood, obtained from a patient whose treatment included radiotherapy and nephrectomy. The CDR3 DNA reads as TGCGCCAGCAGCTTGTCGGGCAGCTCTGGAAACACCATATATTTT. Its translation: CASSLSGSSGNTIYF.